This entry features one T cell receptor beta chain sequence. What antigen it recognizes has not been identified. Base qualities are missing; no much larger clone stands one base away. This sample's time point label indicates: after neoadjuvant nivolumab, at surgical resection. Patients had been newly diagnosed with stage II-IVA oral cavity squamous cell carcinoma, and no prior systemic or radiation treatment had been given to the patients. The cohort consisted of patients with HPV-negative, locally advanced oral cavity squamous cell carcinoma. Peripheral blood mononuclear cells were analyzed directly, without maintenance or expansion in culture. Samples were obtained from a longitudinal correlative study of a single-arm phase II trial of neoadjuvant nivolumab in oral cavity squamous cell carcinoma. Subject-matched pre- and post-treatment PBMCs and tumors from three responders and three non-responders underwent genomic DNA-based TCRbeta sequencing. Peripheral blood mononuclear cells were collected once before nivolumab treatment and again after treatment, at the time of surgery. The Maxwell RSC DNA from Cells kit was used to isolate genomic DNA from PBMCs.

This sample was taken from a study of neoadjuvant anti-PD-1 for oral cavity cancer (dated by TCRdb to the early 2020s). Regarding the study in general: Before undergoing curative-intent surgical resection, most patients got three to four biweekly nivolumab doses at 3 mg/kg. For patients who did not progress, a fourth nivolumab dose was given around day 43, followed by definitive surgical resection on days 50-56. Under RECIST 1.1, patients with complete response, partial response or stable disease were classed as responders, and patients with progression were classed as non-responders. There were 12 patients in the parent correlative cohort, and the response rate was around 30%.

Trimming leaves V shorter by 2 bases and J shorter by 0 bases, with the junction holding 6 bases beyond the gene matches. The CDR3 holds 18 amino acids from the cysteine to the phenylalanine. The retained sequence is limited to the CDR3, 54 bases, with the frame set at the first base. The germline V gene (reference sequence) supplies CDR1 MNHEY and CDR2 SMNVEV. For deep sequencing, each PBMC sample was run in six replicates, with libraries mostly built from 480 ng of input genomic DNA. The immunoSEQ hsTCRbeta kit was used to prepare TCRbeta libraries according to the manufacturer's instructions. An Illumina NovaSeq 6000 S4 flow cell was used to sequence the final libraries, which had first been combined to 3 nM. Concerning the study's data processing: Raw data preprocessing and quality control were performed with the immunoSEQ Analyzer. The analysis was limited to productive rearrangements, and each clonotype was defined by a unique CDR3 amino acid sequence. Using the R package tcR, the researchers computed the Gini-Simpson index as their estimate of repertoire clonality. Student's t test was used to compare Gini indices, and Pearson correlation was used to assess associations with tumor size change. The clones in this table, taken by TCRdb from immuneACCESS, are in-frame only. Not every clone is retained; where verified, under half of the shortfall comes from an unresolved V gene, and the cause of the rest is unknown. V, J and clone size are those of that table, while D and trimming were read from the DNA. The sample table records around 70,000 clones; 80% to 90% of these occur just once. Jointly, the top ten make up more than 3% of the sample.

Points the paper makes about the study in general: Higher pretreatment blood Treg/Th17 ratios correlated with higher pretreatment blood TCRbeta clonality and lower post-treatment tumor TCRbeta clonality. Within PBMCs, T cell clonality (Gini index) was significantly higher in non-responders than responders after neoadjuvant nivolumab. Only a few patients per response group were included in the TCR analyses, and the authors called for validation in larger cohorts.

Here the sequenced sample was PBMCs, taken after nivolumab (anti-PD-1) treatment. Rearrangement joined TRBV27 to TRBJ2-6, with 8 junctional bases fitting TRBD2. The sequence was collected from a person between 35 and 79 years old with oral cavity squamous cell carcinoma. The nucleotides read TGTGCCAGCAGTTTAAAGGACGGGAGGGTCTCTGGGGCCAACGTCCTGACTTTC. Translated, it reads CASSLKDGRVSGANVLTF.